These 17 T cell receptor beta chains were all obtained from the same sample, sequenced in a study of CD8+ T cells in alopecia areata. Treatment of the sample: oral pan-JAK inhibitor, 5-10 mg twice daily. Sequencing templates came from extracted RNA that was reverse transcribed into cDNA. TCRdb keeps only in-frame clones here, not all; method: immunoSEQ multiplex PCR. This sample yields 80,000 to 95,000 clones, of which about 40% are seen a single time; 18% belongs to the top ten. The sequencing here drew on CD8+ T cells sorted from blood, taken at week 24, from a patient treated with tofacitinib. The receptors were sampled from a human donor with alopecia areata.

This clone was detected a few times. V usage is TRBV6-1 and J usage is TRBJ2-5; TRBD1 might be the D (7 bases). The CDR3 loop spans 13 amino acids. Trimming took 7 bases from V and 6 from J, leaving 15 bases between them. Germline-derived CDR1 and CDR2 are MNHNS and SASEGT. CDR3 sequence reads: CASKEGARQTQYF. The CDR3 coding sequence is TGTGCCAGCAAGGAGGGGGCGCGGCAGACCCAGTACTTC.

This sequence joins TRBV27 and TRBJ2-5; no clear D. The CDR3 sequence is 14 residues long. The V and J ends lost 3 bases and 4 bases respectively, with 12 bases between them. From germline, CDR1 is MNHEY and CDR2 SMNVEV (reference sequence). CDR3 residues: CASSFGQLGETQYF. DNA for the CDR3: TGTGCCAGCAGTTTCGGGCAGCTAGGAGAGACCCAGTACTTC.

The chain uses TRBV19 and TRBJ2-2; D gene unclear. The CDR3 spans 12 residues. Trimming shortened V by 10 bases and J by 5 bases, and 11 bases separated the two germline ends. Germline V lookup: CDR1 LNHDA, CDR2 SQIVND (reference sequence). The CDR3 nucleotides are TGTGCCACCTCTCAAAATACCGGGGAGCTGTTTTTT. Translated, it gives CATSQNTGELFF.

The chain has TRBV9 and TRBJ2-1; 11 nucleotides line up with TRBD2. CDR1 is SGDLS, CDR2 YYNGEE, per germline. The CDR3 has 16 residues. J gave up 3 bases and V 2 bases, and 4 bases lay outside the gene matches. CDR3 sequence reads: CASSVGTSGIYNEQFF. CDR3 in DNA: TGTGCCAGCAGCGTGGGGACTAGCGGAATCTACAATGAGCAGTTCTTC.

Remarks on this clone: This likely traces to a read error, being one base from a far larger clone. This rearrangement joins TRBV11-2 to TRBJ2-1; no clear D. Trimming took 1 base from V and 5 from J, leaving 3 bases between them. Germline V gene data show CDR1 as SGHAT and CDR2 as FQNNGV. The CDR3 covers 12 residues. CDR3 in DNA: TGTGCCAGCAGCTTAGGCCACAATGAGCAGTTCTTC. Residues: CASSLGHNEQFF.

The J gene is TRBJ2-5, the V gene TRBV5-1; D is ambiguous. V was clipped by 4 bases and J by 0 bases, with 7 bases between them. CDR1 SGHRS and CDR2 YFSETQ come from the germline V gene. The CDR3 totals 13 residues. CDR3 protein: CASSPLDQETQYF. DNA for the CDR3: TGCGCCAGCAGCCCTCTGGACCAAGAGACCCAGTACTTC.

This rearrangement joins TRBV5-1 to TRBJ2-1, with D tentatively TRBD1 or TRBD2 (6 bases each). CDR1 is SGHRS, CDR2 YFSETQ, per germline. CDR3 length equals 14 residues. V lost 0 bases and J lost 7, with 11 bases in between. The DNA for the CDR3 is TGCGCCAGCAGCTTGGGCAGGGGAGGAAATGAGCAGTTCTTC. It specifies CASSLGRGGNEQFF.

The V and J genes are TRBV27 and TRBJ2-3, with a weak D call TRBD1 (6 bases). Germline V gene sequence: CDR1 MNHEY, CDR2 SMNVEV (reference sequence). The CDR3 consists of 15 residues. The V end was cut by 5 bases, the J end by 3 bases, with 15 bases between. The CDR3 DNA reads as TGTGCCAGCAGTCCCAAGGCAGGGGTAACAGATACGCAGTATTTT. Its translation: CASSPKAGVTDTQYF.

V and J are TRBV9 and TRBJ2-2; a possible D gene is TRBD2 (6 bases). V shed 3 bases and J shed 0 bases, with 12 bases lying between them. Germline CDR1 SGDLS, CDR2 YYNGEE. The CDR3 spans 16 residues. The CDR3 DNA follows: TGTGCCAGCAGCGAGGGAGGTAGCGCGAACACCGGGGAGCTGTTTTTT. It specifies CASSEGGSANTGELFF.

The chain has TRBV2 and TRBJ2-7; tentatively, D is TRBD2 (6 bases). CDR1 is SNHLY and CDR2 is FYNNEI in the germline V gene. The CDR3 length is 14 residues. V was shortened by 6 bases and J by 6 bases, with 18 bases between the two germline ends. The CDR3 sequence is CASREGRITSEQYF. The CDR3 bases are TGTGCCAGCAGGGAGGGACGGATTACTAGCGAGCAGTACTTC.

This chain links TRBV11-2 with TRBJ2-2; no definite D call. CDR3 length equals 14 residues. CDR1 and CDR2 (germline): SGHAT, FQNNGV. Trimming left V 1 base short and J 2 bases short, with 5 bases between. The CDR3 protein is CASSLGFNTGELFF. The CDR3, as DNA: TGTGCCAGCAGCTTAGGTTTTAACACCGGGGAGCTGTTTTTT.

This clone was seen only a few times. The chain has TRBV4-2 and TRBJ2-3; TRBD2 matches 12 bases. V lost 1 base and J lost 5; bases outside the gene matches: 4. CDR1 and CDR2 from the germline V gene are LGHNA and YNFKEQ. The CDR3 loop spans 16 amino acids. CDR3 amino acids: CASSQGRGLAGDTQYF. The DNA for the CDR3 is TGTGCCAGCAGCCAAGGTCGGGGACTAGCGGGAGATACGCAGTATTTT.

The rearrangement links TRBV2 to TRBJ1-2; D unresolved. With 0 bases removed from V and 4 bases from J, the gap between germline ends came to 6 bases. The CDR3 runs to 13 residues. Per germline, CDR1 SNHLY and CDR2 FYNNEI. CDR3 coding DNA: TGTGCCAGCAGTGAAGCAAGGGCCTATGGCTACACCTTC. Residues: CASSEARAYGYTF.

This clone was picked up a small number of times. V is TRBV11-2 and J is TRBJ2-5, with TRBD2 matching 7 bases. CDR1 is SGHAT and CDR2 is FQNNGV in the germline V gene. The V segment lost 5 bases and the J segment 2 bases; nucleotides outside the gene matches: 8. The CDR3 is 15 residues long. In DNA, the CDR3 is TGTGCCAGCAGCGGATCCGGGGAGGGACAAGAGACCCAGTACTTC. Translated: CASSGSGEGQETQYF.

This clone has just a few counts. The CDR3: CAWSVRGNTIYF. CDR3 DNA: TGTGCCTGGAGTGTACGAGGAAACACCATATATTTT. The rearrangement uses TRBV30 and TRBJ1-3; D not resolved. Trimming took off 0 bases at V and 4 bases at J, with 4 bases between the two ends. Germline CDR1 GTSNPN, CDR2 SVGIG (reference sequence). This CDR3 is 12 amino acids long.

The J gene is TRBJ2-3, the V gene TRBV7-3, with unresolved D. The CDR3 runs to 14 residues. V lost 1 base, J lost 4 bases, and 9 bases lay in between. Germline V gene lookup returns CDR1 SGHTA and CDR2 FQGTGA. The CDR3 reads CASSLIAVPDTQYF. The CDR3 coding sequence is TGTGCCAGCAGCTTAATCGCAGTTCCAGATACGCAGTATTTT.

This clone was counted many times. This chain joins TRBV9 and TRBJ2-7; 8 bases map to TRBD2. The CDR3 loop spans 14 amino acids. Looked up from germline, CDR1 is SGDLS and CDR2 is YYNGEE. The J segment lost 3 bases and the V segment lost 2 bases, leaving 4 bases of the junction unmatched. The CDR3 sequence is CASSVYGTSYEQYF. In nucleotides, the CDR3 is TGTGCCAGCAGCGTCTACGGGACTAGCTACGAGCAGTACTTC.